This T cell receptor beta chain stems from a study of blood T cell repertoires in COVID-19 (dated by TCRdb to 2020 to 2022). The study in broad terms: Samples covering the acute and convalescent phases of COVID-19 were provided by collaborators in the United States, Italy and Spain. The prospective study material was composed of cDNA or gDNA derived from T cells, B-cell-depleted T cells, or PBMCs. The dataset comprised deeply sampled blood TCRbeta repertoires from subjects exposed to, actively infected with, or recovered from COVID-19. A freely available public database, intended as a resource for researchers studying the immune response to SARS-CoV-2, is where the repertoires were released. Samples were obtained from the ongoing ImmuneRACE study (first 160 participants) and from over 1,000 subjects provided by 6 global collaborators. Nearly every sample came with metadata listing a de-identified subject ID, COVID-19 status, age in years and sex. Where available, HLA class I and class II types were taken from metadata supplied by the sample provider and were not determined by assay-based typing. General study outcomes and caveats: The quantity of clinical and demographic metadata differed by source and by participant and was supplied without curation.

At the junction V is shortened by 4 bases and J by 1 base; bases outside the gene matches: 8. Measured from the cysteine to the phenylalanine, the CDR3 is 17 residues long. The kept DNA is CDR3 alone, 51 bases in frame from the first base. For CDR1 and CDR2, the germline V gene lists SGHVS and FNYEAQ. This clone was counted a single time. What this receptor recognizes is not known. Base quality data are lacking; no much larger clone is found one base away. Each collaborating institution followed its own protocols to collect whole blood in K2EDTA tubes. For TCRbeta analysis, collaborators shipped samples in one of three forms: frozen whole blood, isolated PBMCs, or DNA extracted from either of those sample types. The immunoSEQ Assay, a bias-controlled multiplex PCR, was used to amplify TCRbeta CDR3 regions from genomic DNA. For the original study's pipeline: Nucleated cell counts per sample were estimated from amplification of reference gene primers within the assay. Sequence reads were collapsed and filtered to measure the absolute abundance of every unique TCRbeta CDR3 rearrangement. Productive Simpson clonality was computed per sample as the square root of Simpson's diversity index over productive rearrangements. TCRdb stores this immuneACCESS table with in-frame sequences only. Part of the clones is absent; in the studies checked, under half of the shortfall reflects unresolved V genes, and no reason is known for the rest. That table is the source of V, J and clone size, and D and trimming were worked out from the DNA. This sample holds 130,000 or so clones; about four fifths were observed only once. Clones ranked in the top ten supply approximately 6.3% of the sample.

The specimen was peripheral blood. The rearrangement combines TRBV7-6 with TRBJ1-3; 9 of the junction bases match TRBD1. The receptor's source is a man older than 75 with active or convalescent COVID-19. The DNA reads TGTGCCAGCAGCTCCGGGACAGGGAGGTCATCTGGAAACACCATATATTTT. Its product reads: CASSSGTGRSSGNTIYF.